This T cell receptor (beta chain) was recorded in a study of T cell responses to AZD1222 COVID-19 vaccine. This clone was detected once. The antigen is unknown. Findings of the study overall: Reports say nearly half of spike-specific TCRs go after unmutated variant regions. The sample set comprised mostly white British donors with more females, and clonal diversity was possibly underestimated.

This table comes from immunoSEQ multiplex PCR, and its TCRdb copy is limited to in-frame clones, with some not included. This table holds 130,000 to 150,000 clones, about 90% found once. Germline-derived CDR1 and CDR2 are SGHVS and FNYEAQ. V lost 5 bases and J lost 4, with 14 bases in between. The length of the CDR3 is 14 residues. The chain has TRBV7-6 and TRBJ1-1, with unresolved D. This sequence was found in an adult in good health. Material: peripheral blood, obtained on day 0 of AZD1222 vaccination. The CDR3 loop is CASSASWQSTEAFF. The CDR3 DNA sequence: TGTGCCAGCAGCGCCAGTTGGCAATCCACTGAAGCTTTCTTT.